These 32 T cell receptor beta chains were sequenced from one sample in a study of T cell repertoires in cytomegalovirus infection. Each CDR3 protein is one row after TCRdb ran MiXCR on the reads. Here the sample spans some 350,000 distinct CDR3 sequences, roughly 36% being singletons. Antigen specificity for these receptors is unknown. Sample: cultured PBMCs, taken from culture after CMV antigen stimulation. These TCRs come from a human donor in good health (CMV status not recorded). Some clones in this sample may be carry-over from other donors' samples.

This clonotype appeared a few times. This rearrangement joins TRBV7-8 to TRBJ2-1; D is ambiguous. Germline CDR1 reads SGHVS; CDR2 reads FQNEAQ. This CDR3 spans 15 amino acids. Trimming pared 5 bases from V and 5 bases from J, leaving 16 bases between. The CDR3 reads CASSTPPGLNNEQFF. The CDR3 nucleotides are TGTGCCAGCAGCACCCCACCCGGCCTAAACAATGAGCAGTTCTTC.

The CDR3 coding sequence is TGTGCCTGGAGTATTAGCGGCCGCACAGATACGCAGTATTTT. The encoded protein is CAWSISGRTDTQYF. This chain connects TRBV30 to TRBJ2-3; TRBD2 is a possible D gene (6 bases). CDR1 GTSNPN and CDR2 SVGIG come from the germline V gene (reference sequence). The CDR3 length is 14 residues. V lost 2 bases, J lost 1 base, and 10 bases lay in between.

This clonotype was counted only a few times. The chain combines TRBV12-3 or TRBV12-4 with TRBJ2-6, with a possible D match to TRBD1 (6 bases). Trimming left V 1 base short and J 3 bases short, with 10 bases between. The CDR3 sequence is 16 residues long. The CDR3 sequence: CASSLGQGSGANVLTF. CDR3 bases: TGTGCCAGCAGTTTAGGGCAGGGGAGTGGGGCCAACGTCCTGACTTTC.

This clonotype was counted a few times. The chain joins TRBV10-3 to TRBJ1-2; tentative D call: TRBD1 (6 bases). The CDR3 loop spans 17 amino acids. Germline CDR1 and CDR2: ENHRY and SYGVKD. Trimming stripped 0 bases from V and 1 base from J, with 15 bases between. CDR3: CAISESGLLDSNYGYTF. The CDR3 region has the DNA TGTGCCATCAGTGAGTCGGGTCTTCTGGACAGTAACTATGGCTACACCTTC.

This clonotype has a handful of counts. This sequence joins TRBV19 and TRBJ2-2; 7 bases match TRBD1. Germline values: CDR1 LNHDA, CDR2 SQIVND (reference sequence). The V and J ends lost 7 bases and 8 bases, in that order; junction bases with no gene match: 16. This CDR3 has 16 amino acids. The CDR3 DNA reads TGTGCCAGTACCCTATCCGGGACAGCGATACGGGGGGAGCTGTTTTTT. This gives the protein CASTLSGTAIRGELFF. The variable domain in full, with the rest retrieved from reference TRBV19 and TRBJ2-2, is DGGITQSPKYLFRKEGQNVTLSCEQNLNHDAMYWYRQDPGQGLRLIYYSQIVNDFQKGDIAEGYSVSREKKESFPLTVTSAQKNPTAFYLCASTLSGTAIRGELFFGEGSRLTVL.

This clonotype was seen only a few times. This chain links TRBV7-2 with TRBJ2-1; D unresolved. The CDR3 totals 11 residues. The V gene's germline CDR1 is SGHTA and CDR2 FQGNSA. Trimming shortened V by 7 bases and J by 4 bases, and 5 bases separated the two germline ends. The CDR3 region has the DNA TGTGCCAGCACTTCTTACAATGAGCAGTTCTTC. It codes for CASTSYNEQFF.

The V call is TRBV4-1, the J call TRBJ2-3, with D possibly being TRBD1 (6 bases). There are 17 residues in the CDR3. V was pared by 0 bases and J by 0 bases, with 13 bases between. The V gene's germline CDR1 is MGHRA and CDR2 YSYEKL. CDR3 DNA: TGCGCCAGCAGCCAAGATCGAGACAGGTTGAGCACAGATACGCAGTATTTT. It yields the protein CASSQDRDRLSTDTQYF.

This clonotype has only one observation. This chain's CDR3 is CASSPVGGYGYTF. The DNA for the CDR3 is TGTGCCAGCAGCCCGGTGGGGGGCTATGGCTACACCTTC. The chain is built from TRBV7-9 and TRBJ1-2; tentatively, D is TRBD1 (5 bases). The CDR3 consists of 13 residues. Per the germline V gene, CDR1 is SEHNR and CDR2 is FQNEAQ (reference sequence). The V end lost 5 bases, the J end lost 4 bases, and 11 bases lay between the germline ends.

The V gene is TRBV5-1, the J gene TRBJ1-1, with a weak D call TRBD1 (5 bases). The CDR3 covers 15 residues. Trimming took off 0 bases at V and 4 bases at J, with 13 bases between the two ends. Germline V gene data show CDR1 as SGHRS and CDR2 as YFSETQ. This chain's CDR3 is CASSLDGGWITEAFF. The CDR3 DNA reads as TGCGCCAGCAGCTTGGACGGGGGATGGATCACTGAAGCTTTCTTT.

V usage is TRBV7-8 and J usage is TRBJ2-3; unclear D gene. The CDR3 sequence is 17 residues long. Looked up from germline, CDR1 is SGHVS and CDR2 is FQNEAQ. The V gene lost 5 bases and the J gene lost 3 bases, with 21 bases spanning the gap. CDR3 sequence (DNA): TGTGCCAGCAGCACTGTCGGTTTCGTAGGGTATACAGATACGCAGTATTTT. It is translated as CASSTVGFVGYTDTQYF.

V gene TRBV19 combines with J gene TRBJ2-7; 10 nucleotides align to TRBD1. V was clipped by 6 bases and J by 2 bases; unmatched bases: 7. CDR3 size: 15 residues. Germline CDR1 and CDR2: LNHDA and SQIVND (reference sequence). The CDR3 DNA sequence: TGTGCCAGTAGAGCCGGGACAGGGGAGGCCTACGAGCAGTACGTC. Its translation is CASRAGTGEAYEQYV.

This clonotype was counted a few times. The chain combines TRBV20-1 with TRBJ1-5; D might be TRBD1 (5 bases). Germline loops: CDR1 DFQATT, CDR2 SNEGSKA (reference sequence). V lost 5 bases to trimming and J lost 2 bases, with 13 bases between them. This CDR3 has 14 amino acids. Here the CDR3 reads CSAEAGGGNQPQHF. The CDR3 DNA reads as TGCAGTGCTGAGGCGGGGGGTGGCAATCAGCCCCAGCATTTT.

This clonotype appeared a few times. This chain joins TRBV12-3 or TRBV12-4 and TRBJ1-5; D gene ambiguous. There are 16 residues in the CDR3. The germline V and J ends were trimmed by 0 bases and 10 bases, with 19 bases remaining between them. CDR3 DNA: TGTGCCAGCAGTTTAGCGCTTACCCGTGGGGTGCAACCCCAGCATTTT. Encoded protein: CASSLALTRGVQPQHF.

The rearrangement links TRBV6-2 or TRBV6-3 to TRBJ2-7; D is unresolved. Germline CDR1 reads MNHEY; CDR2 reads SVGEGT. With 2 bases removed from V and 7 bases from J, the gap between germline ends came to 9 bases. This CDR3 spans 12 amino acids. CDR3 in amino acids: CASSYVGLEQYV. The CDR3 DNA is TGTGCCAGCAGTTACGTGGGTTTAGAGCAGTACGTC.

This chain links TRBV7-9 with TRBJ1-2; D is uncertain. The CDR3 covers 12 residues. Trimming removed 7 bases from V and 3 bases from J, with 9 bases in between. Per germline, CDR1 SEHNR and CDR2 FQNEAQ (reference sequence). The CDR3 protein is CASTVGDYGYTF. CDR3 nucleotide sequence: TGTGCCAGCACCGTGGGCGACTATGGCTACACCTTC.

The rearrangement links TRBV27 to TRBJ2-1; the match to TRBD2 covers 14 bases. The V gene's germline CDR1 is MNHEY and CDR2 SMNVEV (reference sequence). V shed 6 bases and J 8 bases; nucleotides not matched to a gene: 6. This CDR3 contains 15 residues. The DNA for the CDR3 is TGTGCCAGCAGCCGGGGGACTAGCGGGAGAGATGAGCAGTTCTTC. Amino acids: CASSRGTSGRDEQFF.

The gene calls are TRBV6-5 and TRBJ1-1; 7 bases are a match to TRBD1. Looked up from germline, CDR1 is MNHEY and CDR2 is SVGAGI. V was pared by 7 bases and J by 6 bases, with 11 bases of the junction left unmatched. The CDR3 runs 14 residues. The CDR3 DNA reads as TGTGCCAGCACCGAATTTAGGGGGCGCGCTGAAGCTTTCTTT. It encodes CASTEFRGRAEAFF.

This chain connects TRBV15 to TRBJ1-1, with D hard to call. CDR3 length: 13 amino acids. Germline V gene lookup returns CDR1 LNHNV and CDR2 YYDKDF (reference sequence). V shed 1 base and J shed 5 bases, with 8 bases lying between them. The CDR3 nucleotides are TGTGCCACCAGCAGAGCCCCCGGAACTGAAGCTTTCTTT. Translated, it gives CATSRAPGTEAFF.

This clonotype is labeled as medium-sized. CDR3 nucleotides: TGTGCCAGCAGCCCACCGTCGGGAGGAGCTAGGGGGACCCAGTACTTC. Its translation is CASSPPSGGARGTQYF. The chain employs TRBV7-2 and TRBJ2-5, with 7 bases matching TRBD2. There are 16 residues in the CDR3. Germline loops: CDR1 SGHTA, CDR2 FQGNSA. V was clipped by 5 bases and J by 7 bases; unmatched bases: 16.

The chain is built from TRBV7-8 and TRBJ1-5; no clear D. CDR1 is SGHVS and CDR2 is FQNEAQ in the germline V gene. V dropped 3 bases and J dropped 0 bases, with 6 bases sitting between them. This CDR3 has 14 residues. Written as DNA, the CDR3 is TGTGCCAGCAGCTTTGACATTAGCAATCAGCCCCAGCATTTT. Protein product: CASSFDISNQPQHF.

In DNA form, the CDR3 reads TGCGCCAGCAGCCACCTCACTTATGAGCAGTTCTTC. Its translation is CASSHLTYEQFF. The V call is TRBV4-1, the J call TRBJ2-1; D gene ambiguous. The V gene lost 3 bases and the J gene lost 8 bases, with 8 bases spanning the gap. In germline, CDR1 is MGHRA, CDR2 YSYEKL. The CDR3 runs 12 residues.

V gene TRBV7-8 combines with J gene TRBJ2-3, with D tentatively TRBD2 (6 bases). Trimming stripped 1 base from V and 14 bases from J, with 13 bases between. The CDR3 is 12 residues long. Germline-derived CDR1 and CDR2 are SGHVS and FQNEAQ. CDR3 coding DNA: TGTGCCAGCAGCTTAGATGTGACTAGTCCGTATTTT. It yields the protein CASSLDVTSPYF.

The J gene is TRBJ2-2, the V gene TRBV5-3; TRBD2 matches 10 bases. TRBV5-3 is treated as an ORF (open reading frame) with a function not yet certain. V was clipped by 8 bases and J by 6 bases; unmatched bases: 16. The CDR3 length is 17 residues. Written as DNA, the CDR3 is TGTGCCAGCAAAAAAGCGGGGACTAGCGCCTACGCCGGGGAGCTGTTTTTT. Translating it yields CASKKAGTSAYAGELFF.

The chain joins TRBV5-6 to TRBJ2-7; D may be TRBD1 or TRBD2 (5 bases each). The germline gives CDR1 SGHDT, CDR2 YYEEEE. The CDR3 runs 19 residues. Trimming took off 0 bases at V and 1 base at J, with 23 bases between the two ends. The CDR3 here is CASSLVGRQPSGKSYEQYV. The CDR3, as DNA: TGTGCCAGCAGCTTGGTTGGGAGACAGCCCTCGGGTAAATCCTACGAGCAGTACGTC.

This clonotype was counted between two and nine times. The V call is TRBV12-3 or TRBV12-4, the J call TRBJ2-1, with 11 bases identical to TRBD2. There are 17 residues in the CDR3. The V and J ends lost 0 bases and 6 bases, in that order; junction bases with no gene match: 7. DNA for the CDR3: TGTGCCAGCAGTTTAGCGCTAGGGCTAGCGGGAGGCAATGAGCAGTTCTTC. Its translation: CASSLALGLAGGNEQFF.

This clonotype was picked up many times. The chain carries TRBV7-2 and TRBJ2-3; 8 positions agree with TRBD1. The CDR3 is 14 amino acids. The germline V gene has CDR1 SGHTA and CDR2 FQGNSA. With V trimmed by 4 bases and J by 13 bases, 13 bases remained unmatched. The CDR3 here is CASSSINRGTQEYF. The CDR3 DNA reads TGTGCCAGCAGCTCAATAAACAGGGGGACTCAGGAGTATTTT.

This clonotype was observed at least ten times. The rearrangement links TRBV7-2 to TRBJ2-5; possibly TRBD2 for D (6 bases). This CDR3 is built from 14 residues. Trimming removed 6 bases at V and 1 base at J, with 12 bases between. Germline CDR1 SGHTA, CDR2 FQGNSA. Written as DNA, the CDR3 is TGTGCCAGCAGTTCTAGCGCGACCCAAGAGACCCAGTACTTC. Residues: CASSSSATQETQYF.

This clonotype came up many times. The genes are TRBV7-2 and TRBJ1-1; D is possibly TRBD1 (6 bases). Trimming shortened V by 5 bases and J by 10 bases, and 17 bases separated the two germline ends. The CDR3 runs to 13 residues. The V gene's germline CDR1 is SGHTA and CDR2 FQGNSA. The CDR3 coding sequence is TGTGCCAGCAGCGTATTACAGGGAGCAGGAGCTTTCTTT. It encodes CASSVLQGAGAFF.

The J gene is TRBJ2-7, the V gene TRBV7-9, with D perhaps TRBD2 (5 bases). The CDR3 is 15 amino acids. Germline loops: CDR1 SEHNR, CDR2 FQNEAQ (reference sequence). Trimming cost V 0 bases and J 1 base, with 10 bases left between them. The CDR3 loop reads CASSLAPGISYEQYF. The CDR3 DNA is TGTGCCAGCAGCTTAGCGCCGGGGATATCCTACGAGCAGTACTTC.

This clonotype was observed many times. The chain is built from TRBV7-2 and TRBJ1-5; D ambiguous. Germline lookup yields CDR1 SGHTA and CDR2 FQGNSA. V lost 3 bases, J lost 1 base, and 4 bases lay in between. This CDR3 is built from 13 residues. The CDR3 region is CASSFDSNQPQHF. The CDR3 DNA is TGTGCCAGCAGCTTTGACAGCAATCAGCCCCAGCATTTT.

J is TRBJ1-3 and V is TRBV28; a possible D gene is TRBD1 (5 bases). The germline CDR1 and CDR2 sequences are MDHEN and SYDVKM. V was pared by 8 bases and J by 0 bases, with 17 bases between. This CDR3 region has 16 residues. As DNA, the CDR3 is TGTGCCAGCTTGGCGTCGGGGCGTAGCTCTGGAAACACCATATATTTT. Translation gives CASLASGRSSGNTIYF.

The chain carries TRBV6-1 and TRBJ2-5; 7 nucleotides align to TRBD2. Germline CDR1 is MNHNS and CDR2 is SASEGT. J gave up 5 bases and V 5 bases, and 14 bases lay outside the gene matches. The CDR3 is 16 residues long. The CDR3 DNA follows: TGTGCCAGCAGTCTCTCAAGCGGGACCGGGCCGGAGACCCAGTACTTC. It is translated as CASSLSSGTGPETQYF.